These 13 T cell receptor beta chains share one sample of origin, sequenced in a study of T-cell reconstitution after alpha-beta-depleted transplantation in children. Unique molecular identifiers were used in preparing the TCRbeta library. TCRdb ran MiXCR on the PCR reads and lists one entry per CDR3 protein. Of almost 500,000 distinct CDR3 sequences in the sample, around 12% are singletons; the top ten hold over 5.5%. Sample: PBMCs from the stem cell graft donor, taken from the stem cell graft. The receptors stem from a human donor who donated a stem cell graft to a child with combined immunodeficiency.

The CDR3 loop reads CASSFPRPSGNTIYF. CDR3 nucleotide sequence: TGCGCCAGCAGTTTTCCCCGGCCCTCTGGAAACACCATATATTTT. V gene TRBV5-1 combines with J gene TRBJ1-3; the D is unclear. The CDR3 length is 15 residues. Trimming removed 5 bases at V and 0 bases at J, with 12 bases between. CDR1 and CDR2 (germline): SGHRS, YFSETQ.

The CDR3 DNA sequence: TGTGCCAGTAGTGTACTAGCGGGAGGAACGAACACCGGGGAGCTGTTTTTT. Amino acid sequence: CASSVLAGGTNTGELFF. J is TRBJ2-2 and V is TRBV19; 12 bases are shared with TRBD2. The germline gives CDR1 LNHDA, CDR2 SQIVND (reference sequence). CDR3 length equals 17 residues. V trimming: 5 bases; J trimming: 0 bases; junction bases outside the gene matches: 4. Drawing the rest from reference TRBV19 and TRBJ2-2, the complete variable domain is DGGITQSPKYLFRKEGQNVTLSCEQNLNHDAMYWYRQDPGQGLRLIYYSQIVNDFQKGDIAEGYSVSREKKESFPLTVTSAQKNPTAFYLCASSVLAGGTNTGELFFGEGSRLTVL.

This chain links TRBV30 with TRBJ1-2; D remains unclear. Germline loops: CDR1 GTSNPN, CDR2 SVGIG (reference sequence). CDR3 length: 13 residues. V was trimmed by 0 bases and J by 3 bases, leaving 8 bases between them. CDR3 residues: CAWSVQRYYGYTF. CDR3 coding DNA: TGTGCCTGGAGTGTCCAGAGATACTATGGCTACACCTTC.

This clonotype was picked up a small number of times. CDR3 residues: CASSAGSNQPQHF. The CDR3 region has the DNA TGTGCCAGCAGTGCGGGTAGCAATCAGCCCCAGCATTTT. This rearrangement joins TRBV2 to TRBJ1-5; D unclear. Germline CDR1 SNHLY, CDR2 FYNNEI. The CDR3 covers 13 residues. V dropped 4 bases and J dropped 0 bases, with 4 bases sitting between them.

This clonotype has only a few counts. The chain is built from TRBV6-5 and TRBJ1-2; no clear D gene. The CDR3 contains 13 residues. The germline V gene has CDR1 MNHEY and CDR2 SVGAGI. The germline V and J ends were trimmed by 0 bases and 6 bases, with 8 bases remaining between them. The CDR3 region has the DNA TGTGCCAGCAGTTACTCAGGCGGGGATGGCTACACCTTC. Protein sequence: CASSYSGGDGYTF.

The V call is TRBV6-5, the J call TRBJ1-2; the match to TRBD1 covers 9 bases. Trimming cost V 6 bases and J 6 bases; bases outside gene matches: 2. Germline V lookup: CDR1 MNHEY, CDR2 SVGAGI. The CDR3 covers 12 residues. The CDR3 reads CASRRTGDGYTF. CDR3 nucleotides: TGTGCCAGCAGAAGGACAGGGGATGGCTACACCTTC.

This clonotype was seen a handful of times. This chain uses TRBV12-3 or TRBV12-4 with TRBJ2-3; 9 bases are a match to TRBD2. After removal of 1 base from V and 3 bases from J, the junction contained 11 bases not matched to a gene. The CDR3 sequence is 18 residues long. DNA for the CDR3: TGTGCCAGCAGTTTAGGGGTCCGGCGGGGGGGCCGAACAGATACGCAGTATTTT. This gives the protein CASSLGVRRGGRTDTQYF.

This clonotype was counted at least ten times. CDR3 sequence (DNA): TGTGCCAGCAGTTTAAGGACTAGCGGGGCGACCCAGTACTTC. Translating it yields CASSLRTSGATQYF. This chain connects TRBV12-3 or TRBV12-4 to TRBJ2-5; 12 bases align to TRBD2. V lost 2 bases, J lost 7 bases, and 2 bases stayed unmatched. The CDR3 totals 14 residues.

The chain uses TRBV3-1 and TRBJ2-7; D unresolved. The CDR3 spans 13 residues. The germline CDR1 and CDR2 sequences are LGHDT and YNNKEL (reference sequence). V shed 4 bases and J shed 3 bases, with 10 bases lying between them. The CDR3 spells CASSPDWNYEQYF. The CDR3 bases are TGTGCCAGCAGCCCAGACTGGAACTACGAGCAGTACTTC.

This clonotype was seen ten or more times. The chain couples TRBV12-3 or TRBV12-4 to TRBJ2-7; D ambiguous. The V and J ends lost 2 bases and 8 bases respectively, with 10 bases between them. The CDR3 covers 12 residues. CDR3 protein: CASSLNRAKQYF. CDR3 in DNA: TGTGCCAGCAGTTTAAATAGAGCGAAGCAGTACTTC.

This chain joins TRBV20-1 and TRBJ2-5; possibly TRBD2 for D (5 bases). This CDR3 region has 14 residues. Germline CDR1 DFQATT, CDR2 SNEGSKA (reference sequence). Trimming took 4 bases from V and 5 from J, leaving 17 bases between them. This CDR3 reads CSATRILAGETQYF. The CDR3 DNA follows: TGCAGTGCTACCCGGATTCTAGCTGGTGAGACCCAGTACTTC.

The chain is built from TRBV11-2 and TRBJ2-2; perhaps TRBD2 as D (5 bases). Germline V gene data show CDR1 as SGHAT and CDR2 as FQNNGV. CDR3 length: 13 amino acids. Trimming took off 6 bases at V and 5 bases at J, with 10 bases between the two ends. This chain's CDR3 is CASSGWRTGELFF. In DNA, the CDR3 is TGTGCCAGCAGTGGATGGAGGACCGGGGAGCTGTTTTTT.

This clonotype came up many times. The chain employs TRBV7-2 and TRBJ2-7; 9 bases line up with TRBD2. Germline CDR1 reads SGHTA; CDR2 reads FQGNSA. V shed 5 bases and J 0 bases; nucleotides not matched to a gene: 8. The length of the CDR3 is 16 residues. CDR3 protein: CASSHQVSGSSYEQYF. The CDR3 nucleotides read TGTGCCAGCAGCCACCAGGTTAGCGGGAGCTCCTACGAGCAGTACTTC.